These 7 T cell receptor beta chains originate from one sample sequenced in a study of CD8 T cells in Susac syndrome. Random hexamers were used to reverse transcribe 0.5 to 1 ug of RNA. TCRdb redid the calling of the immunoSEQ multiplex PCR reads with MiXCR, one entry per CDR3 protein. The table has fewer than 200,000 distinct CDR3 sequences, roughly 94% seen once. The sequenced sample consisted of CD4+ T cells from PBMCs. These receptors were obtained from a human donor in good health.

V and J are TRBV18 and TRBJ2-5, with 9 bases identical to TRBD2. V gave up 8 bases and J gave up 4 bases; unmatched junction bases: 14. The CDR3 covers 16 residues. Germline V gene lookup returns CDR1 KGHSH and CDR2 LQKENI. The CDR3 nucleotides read TGTGCCAGCAGACTAGCGCCCCCGACTAGCGGAGAGACCCAGTACTTC. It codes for CASRLAPPTSGETQYF.

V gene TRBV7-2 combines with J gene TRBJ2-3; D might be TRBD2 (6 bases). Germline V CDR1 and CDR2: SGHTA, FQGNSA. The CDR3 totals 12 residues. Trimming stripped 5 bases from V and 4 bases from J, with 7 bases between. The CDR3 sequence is CASSPSADTQYF. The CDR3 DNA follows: TGTGCCAGCAGCCCTAGCGCAGATACGCAGTATTTT.

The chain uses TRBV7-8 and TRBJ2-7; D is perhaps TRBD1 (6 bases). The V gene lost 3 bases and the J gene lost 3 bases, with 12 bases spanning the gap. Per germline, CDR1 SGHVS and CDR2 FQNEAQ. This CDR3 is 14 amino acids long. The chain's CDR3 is CASSFRDTRYEQYF. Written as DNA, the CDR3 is TGTGCCAGCAGCTTTAGGGACACCCGCTACGAGCAGTACTTC.

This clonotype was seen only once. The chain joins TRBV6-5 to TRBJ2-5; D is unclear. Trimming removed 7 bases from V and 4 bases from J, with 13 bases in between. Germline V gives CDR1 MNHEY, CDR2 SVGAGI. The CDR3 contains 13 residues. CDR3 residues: CASTRQGLETQYF. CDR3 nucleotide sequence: TGTGCCAGCACCCGACAAGGTTTAGAGACCCAGTACTTC.

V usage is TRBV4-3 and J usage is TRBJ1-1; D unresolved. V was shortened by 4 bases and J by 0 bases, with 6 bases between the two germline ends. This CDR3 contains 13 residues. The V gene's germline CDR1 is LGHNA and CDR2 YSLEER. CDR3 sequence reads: CASSRRLNTEAFF. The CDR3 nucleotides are TGCGCCAGCAGCCGCCGATTGAACACTGAAGCTTTCTTT.

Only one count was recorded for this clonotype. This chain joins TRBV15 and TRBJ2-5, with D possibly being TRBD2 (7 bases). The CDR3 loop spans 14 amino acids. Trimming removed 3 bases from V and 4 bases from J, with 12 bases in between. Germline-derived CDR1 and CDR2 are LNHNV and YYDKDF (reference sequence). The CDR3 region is CATSSLGGRETQYF. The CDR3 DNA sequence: TGTGCCACCAGCAGCCTGGGGGGGCGAGAGACCCAGTACTTC.

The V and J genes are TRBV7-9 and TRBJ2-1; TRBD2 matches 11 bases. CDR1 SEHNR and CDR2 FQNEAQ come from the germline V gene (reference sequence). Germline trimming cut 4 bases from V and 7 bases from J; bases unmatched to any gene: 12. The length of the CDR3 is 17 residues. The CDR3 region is CASSSHRLAGPGNEQFF. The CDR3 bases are TGTGCCAGCAGCTCCCACCGACTAGCGGGGCCTGGTAATGAGCAGTTCTTC.